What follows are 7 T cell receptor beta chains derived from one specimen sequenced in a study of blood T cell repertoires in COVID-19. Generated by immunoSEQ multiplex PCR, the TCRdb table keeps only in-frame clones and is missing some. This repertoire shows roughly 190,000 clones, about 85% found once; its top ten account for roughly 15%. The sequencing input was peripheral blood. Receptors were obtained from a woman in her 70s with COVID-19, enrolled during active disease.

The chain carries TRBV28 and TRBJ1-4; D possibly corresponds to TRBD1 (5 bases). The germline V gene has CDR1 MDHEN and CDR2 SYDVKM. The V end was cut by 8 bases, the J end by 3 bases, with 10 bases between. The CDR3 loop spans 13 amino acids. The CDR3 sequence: CASYEGANEKLFF. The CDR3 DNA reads TGTGCCAGCTATGAAGGGGCTAATGAAAAACTGTTTTTT.

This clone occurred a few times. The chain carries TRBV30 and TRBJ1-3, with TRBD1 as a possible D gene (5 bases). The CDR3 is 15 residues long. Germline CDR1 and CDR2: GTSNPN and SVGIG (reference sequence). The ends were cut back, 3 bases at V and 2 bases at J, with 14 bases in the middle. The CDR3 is CAWSAGRRAGNTIYF. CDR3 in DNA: TGTGCCTGGAGCGCAGGGAGGAGGGCTGGAAACACCATATATTTT. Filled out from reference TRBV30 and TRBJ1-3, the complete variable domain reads SQTIHQWPATLVQPVGSPLSLECTVEGTSNPNLYWYRQAAGRGLQLLFYSVGIGQISSEVPQNLSASRPQDRQFILSSKKLLLSDSGFYLCAWSAGRRAGNTIYFGEGSWLTVV.

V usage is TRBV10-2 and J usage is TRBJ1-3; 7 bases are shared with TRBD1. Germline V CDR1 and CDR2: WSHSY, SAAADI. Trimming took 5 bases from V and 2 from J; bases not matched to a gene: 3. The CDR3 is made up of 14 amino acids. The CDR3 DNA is TGCGCCAGCAGTTTTGACAGGGCTGGAAACACCATATATTTT. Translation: CASSFDRAGNTIYF.

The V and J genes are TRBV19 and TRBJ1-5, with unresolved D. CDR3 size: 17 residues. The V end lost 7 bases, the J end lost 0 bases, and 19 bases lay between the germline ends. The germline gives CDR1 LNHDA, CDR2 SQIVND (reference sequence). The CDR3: CASTVLPGFYSNQPQHF. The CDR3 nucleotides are TGTGCCAGTACCGTCCTGCCCGGGTTCTATAGCAATCAGCCCCAGCATTTT.

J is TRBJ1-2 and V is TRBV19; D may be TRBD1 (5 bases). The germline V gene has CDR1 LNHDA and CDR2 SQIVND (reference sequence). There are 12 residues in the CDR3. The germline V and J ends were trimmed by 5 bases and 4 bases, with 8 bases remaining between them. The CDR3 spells CASSDQGYGYTF. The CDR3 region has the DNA TGTGCCAGTAGTGATCAGGGCTATGGCTACACCTTC.

DNA for the CDR3: TGTGCCAGCAGCGCCTCACCCTTAGTAGATACGCAGTATTTT. Translated, it gives CASSASPLVDTQYF. V and J are TRBV7-9 and TRBJ2-3; no firm D call. Germline V gene data show CDR1 as SEHNR and CDR2 as FQNEAQ (reference sequence). The CDR3 is 14 residues long. V gave up 5 bases and J gave up 5 bases, with 14 bases separating them.

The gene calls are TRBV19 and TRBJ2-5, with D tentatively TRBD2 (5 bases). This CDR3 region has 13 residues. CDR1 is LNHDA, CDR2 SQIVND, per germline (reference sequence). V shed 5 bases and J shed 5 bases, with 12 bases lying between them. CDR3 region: CASSSRGGETQYF. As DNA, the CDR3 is TGTGCCAGTAGTTCTCGGGGTGGGGAGACCCAGTACTTC.